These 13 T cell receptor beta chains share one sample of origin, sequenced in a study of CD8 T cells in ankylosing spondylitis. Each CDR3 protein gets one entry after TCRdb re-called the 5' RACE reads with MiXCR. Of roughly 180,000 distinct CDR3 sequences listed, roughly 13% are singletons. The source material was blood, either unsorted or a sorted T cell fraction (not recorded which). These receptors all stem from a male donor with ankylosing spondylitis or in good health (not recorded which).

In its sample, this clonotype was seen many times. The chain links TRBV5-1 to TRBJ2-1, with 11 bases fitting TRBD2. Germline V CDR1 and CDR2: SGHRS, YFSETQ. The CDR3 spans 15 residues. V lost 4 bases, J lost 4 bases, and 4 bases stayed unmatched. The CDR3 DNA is TGCGCCAGCAGCCATAGCGGGGGGGTGTACAATGAGCAGTTCTTC. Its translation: CASSHSGGVYNEQFF.

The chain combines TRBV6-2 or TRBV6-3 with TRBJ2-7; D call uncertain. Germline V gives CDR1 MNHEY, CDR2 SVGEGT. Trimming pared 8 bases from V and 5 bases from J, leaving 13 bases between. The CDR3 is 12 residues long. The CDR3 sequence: CASGVTLNEQYF. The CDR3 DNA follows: TGTGCCAGCGGAGTTACATTAAACGAGCAGTACTTC.

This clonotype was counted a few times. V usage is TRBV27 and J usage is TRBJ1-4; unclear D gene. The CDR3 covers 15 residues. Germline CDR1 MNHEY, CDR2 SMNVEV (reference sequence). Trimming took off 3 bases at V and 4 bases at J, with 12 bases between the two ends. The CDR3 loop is CASSLGTDGNEKLFF. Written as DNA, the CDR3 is TGTGCCAGCAGTTTGGGAACCGACGGTAATGAAAAACTGTTTTTT.

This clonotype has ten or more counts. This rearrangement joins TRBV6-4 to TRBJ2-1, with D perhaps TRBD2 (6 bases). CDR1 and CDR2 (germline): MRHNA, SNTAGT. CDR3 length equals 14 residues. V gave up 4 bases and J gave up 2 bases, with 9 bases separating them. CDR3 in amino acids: CASSAGGTYNEQFF. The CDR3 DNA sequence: TGTGCCAGCAGTGCTGGAGGGACCTACAATGAGCAGTTCTTC.

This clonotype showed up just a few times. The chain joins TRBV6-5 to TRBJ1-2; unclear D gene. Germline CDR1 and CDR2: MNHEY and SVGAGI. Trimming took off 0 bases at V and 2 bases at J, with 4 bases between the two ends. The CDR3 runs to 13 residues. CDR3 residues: CASSYSANYGYTF. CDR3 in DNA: TGTGCCAGCAGTTACTCAGCGAACTATGGCTACACCTTC.

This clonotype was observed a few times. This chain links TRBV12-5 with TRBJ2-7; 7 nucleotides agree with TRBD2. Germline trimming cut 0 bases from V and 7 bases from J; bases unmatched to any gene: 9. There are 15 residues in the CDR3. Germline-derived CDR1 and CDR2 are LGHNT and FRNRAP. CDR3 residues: CASGLVKAGRLEQYF. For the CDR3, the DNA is TGTGCTAGTGGTTTGGTAAAAGCGGGACGCCTGGAGCAGTACTTC.

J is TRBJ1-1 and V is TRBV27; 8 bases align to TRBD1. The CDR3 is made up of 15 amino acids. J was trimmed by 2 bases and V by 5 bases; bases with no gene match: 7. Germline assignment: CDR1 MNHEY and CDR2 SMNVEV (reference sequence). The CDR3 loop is CASSPVDRVNTEAFF. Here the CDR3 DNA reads TGTGCCAGCAGTCCTGTGGACAGGGTTAACACTGAAGCTTTCTTT.

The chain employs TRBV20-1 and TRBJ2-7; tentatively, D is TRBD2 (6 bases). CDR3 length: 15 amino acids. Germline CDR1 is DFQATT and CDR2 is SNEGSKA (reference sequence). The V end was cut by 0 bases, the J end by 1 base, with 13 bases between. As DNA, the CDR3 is TGCAGTGCTAGAGATCCGGCGGGGCCTTCCTACGAGCAGTACTTC. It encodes CSARDPAGPSYEQYF.

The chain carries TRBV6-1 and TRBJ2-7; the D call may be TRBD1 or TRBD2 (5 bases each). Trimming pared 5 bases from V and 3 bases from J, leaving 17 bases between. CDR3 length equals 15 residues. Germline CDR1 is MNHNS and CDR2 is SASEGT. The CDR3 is CASSPTGQGHYEQYF. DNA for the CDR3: TGTGCCAGCAGTCCAACGGGGCAGGGCCACTACGAGCAGTACTTC.

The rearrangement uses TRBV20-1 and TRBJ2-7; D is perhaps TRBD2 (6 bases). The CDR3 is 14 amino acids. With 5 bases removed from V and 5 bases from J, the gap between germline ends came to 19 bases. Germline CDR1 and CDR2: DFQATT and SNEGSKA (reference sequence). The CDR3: CSASGTGSLNEQYF. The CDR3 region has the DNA TGCAGTGCTTCCGGGACTGGCTCCCTGAACGAGCAGTACTTC.

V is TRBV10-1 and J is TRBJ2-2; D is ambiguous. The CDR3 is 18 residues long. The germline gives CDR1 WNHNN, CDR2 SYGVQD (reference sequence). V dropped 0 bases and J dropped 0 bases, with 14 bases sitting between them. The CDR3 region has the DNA TGCGCCAGCAGTGAGTCCATTGCCTCCCAAGCGAACACCGGGGAGCTGTTTTTT. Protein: CASSESIASQANTGELFF.

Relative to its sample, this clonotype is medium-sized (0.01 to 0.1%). The CDR3 DNA follows: TGTGCCAGCAGCACCCGAGCAGATACGCAGTATTTT. It translates to CASSTRADTQYF. The V gene is TRBV7-8, the J gene TRBJ2-3, with D unresolved. In germline, CDR1 is SGHVS, CDR2 FQNEAQ. With 5 bases removed from V and 4 bases from J, the gap between germline ends came to 7 bases. This CDR3 has 12 amino acids. Combining the CDR3 with reference TRBV7-8 and TRBJ2-3 gives the whole variable domain GAGVSQSPRYKVAKRGQDVALRCDPISGHVSLFWYQQALGQGPEFLTYFQNEAQLDKSGLPSDRFFAERPEGSVSTLKIQRTQQEDSAVYLCASSTRADTQYFGPGTRLTVL.

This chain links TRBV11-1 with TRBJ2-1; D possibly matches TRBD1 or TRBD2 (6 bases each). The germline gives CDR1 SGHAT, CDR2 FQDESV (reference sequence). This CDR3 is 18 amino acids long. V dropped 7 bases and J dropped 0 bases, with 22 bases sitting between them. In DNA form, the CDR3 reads TGTGCCAGCATAGGGGGAGCGGGCCTAGTGACCTCCTACAATGAGCAGTTCTTC. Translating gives CASIGGAGLVTSYNEQFF.